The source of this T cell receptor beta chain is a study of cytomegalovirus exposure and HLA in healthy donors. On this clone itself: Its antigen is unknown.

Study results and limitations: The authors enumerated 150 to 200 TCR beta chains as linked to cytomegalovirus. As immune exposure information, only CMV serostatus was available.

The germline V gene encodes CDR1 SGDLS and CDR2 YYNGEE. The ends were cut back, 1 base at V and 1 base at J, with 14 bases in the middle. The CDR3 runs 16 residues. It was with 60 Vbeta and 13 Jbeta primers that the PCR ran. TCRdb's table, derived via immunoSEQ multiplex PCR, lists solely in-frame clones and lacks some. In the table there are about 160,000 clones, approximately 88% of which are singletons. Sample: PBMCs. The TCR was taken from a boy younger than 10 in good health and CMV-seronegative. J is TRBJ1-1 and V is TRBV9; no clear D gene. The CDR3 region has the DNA TGTGCCAGCAGCGTACAGCCGGACGGGAGGAACACTGAAGCTTTCTTT. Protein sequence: CASSVQPDGRNTEAFF.